The 10 T cell receptor beta chains given below trace back to one sample, sequenced in a study of siplizumab effects on memory and regulatory T cells. Profiled with immunoSEQ multiplex PCR; TCRdb holds only in-frame clones, not every one. The sample holds roughly 40,000 clones, about 90% seen once. The specimen was naive CD4+ T cells sorted from blood. All receptors derive from a human donor in good health.

This chain links TRBV30 with TRBJ2-1; unclear D gene. This CDR3 is 15 amino acids long. The V gene lost 3 bases and the J gene lost 1 base, with 13 bases spanning the gap. The germline gives CDR1 GTSNPN, CDR2 SVGIG (reference sequence). The CDR3 DNA sequence: TGTGCCTGGAGCCTCGCGGCTGTGTCCTACAATGAGCAGTTCTTC. It specifies CAWSLAAVSYNEQFF.

Note on this clone: A read error may produce the germline difference seen at one junction end. J is TRBJ2-3 and V is TRBV20-1, with 12 positions matching TRBD1. Germline V gene lookup returns CDR1 DFQATT and CDR2 SNEGSKA (reference sequence). There are 10 residues in the CDR3. The CDR3 DNA reads TGCACCCAGAGGGACAGGGGGCGCGTATTT. This gives the protein CTQRDRGRVF.

The J gene is TRBJ2-5, the V gene TRBV5-1; D is unresolved. Germline assignment: CDR1 SGHRS and CDR2 YFSETQ. Trimming removed 2 bases from V and 0 bases from J, with 8 bases in between. The CDR3 runs 14 residues. CDR3 protein: CASSFGGDQETQYF. The CDR3 bases are TGCGCCAGCAGCTTCGGTGGGGACCAAGAGACCCAGTACTTC. Full variable domain (missing parts from reference TRBV5-1 and TRBJ2-5): KAGVTQTPRYLIKTRGQQVTLSCSPISGHRSVSWYQQTPGQGLQFLFEYFSETQRNKGNFPGRFSGRQFSNSRSEMNVSTLELGDSALYLCASSFGGDQETQYFGPGTRLLVL.

This rearrangement joins TRBV6-5 to TRBJ2-6, with unresolved D. V lost 10 bases and J lost 0, with 13 bases in between. Germline assignment: CDR1 MNHEY and CDR2 SVGAGI. CDR3 length: 15 amino acids. Here the CDR3 reads CATAGQTSGANVLTF. The CDR3 DNA reads TGTGCCACAGCAGGCCAGACCTCTGGGGCCAACGTCCTGACTTTC.

The J gene is TRBJ1-6, the V gene TRBV6-1, with D perhaps TRBD1 (5 bases). The germline gives CDR1 MNHNS, CDR2 SASEGT. The CDR3 extends over 14 amino acids. Trimming pared 7 bases from V and 7 bases from J, leaving 14 bases between. The CDR3, as DNA: TGTGCCAGCAATTCCGGGGCACTCAATTCACCCCTCCACTTT. Translated, it gives CASNSGALNSPLHF.

The chain carries TRBV6-5 and TRBJ2-2; D might be TRBD2 (5 bases). Germline CDR1 reads MNHEY; CDR2 reads SVGAGI. V lost 9 bases to trimming and J lost 5 bases, with 10 bases between them. The CDR3 consists of 12 residues. CDR3 DNA: TGTGCCAGTTTGTCGGGGACCGGGGAGCTGTTTTTT. As protein: CASLSGTGELFF.

The V call is TRBV4-1, the J call TRBJ2-7, with TRBD1 as a possible D gene (5 bases). CDR1 MGHRA and CDR2 YSYEKL come from the germline V gene. The CDR3 contains 18 residues. The germline V and J ends were trimmed by 0 bases and 4 bases, with 22 bases remaining between them. CDR3 in DNA: TGCGCCAGCAGCCAAGAAGGTTGGTTTGGTGGGGCTGGTTACGAGCAGTACTTC. Translated, it gives CASSQEGWFGGAGYEQYF.

V is TRBV2 and J is TRBJ1-5; unclear D gene. The CDR3 is 14 residues long. Germline V CDR1 and CDR2: SNHLY, FYNNEI. Between the trimmed V and J ends, which lost 2 bases and 1 base, there was a span of 6 bases. The CDR3 loop reads CASSEIRSNQPQHF. CDR3 sequence (DNA): TGTGCCAGCAGTGAAATCAGGAGCAATCAGCCCCAGCATTTT.

J is TRBJ2-7 and V is TRBV27; D call uncertain. Trimming cost V 1 base and J 0 bases, with 10 bases left between them. CDR1 MNHEY and CDR2 SMNVEV come from the germline V gene (reference sequence). The length of the CDR3 is 15 residues. CDR3 protein: CASSLFGRSSYEQYF. The DNA for the CDR3 is TGTGCCAGCAGTTTATTTGGCAGGAGCTCCTACGAGCAGTACTTC.

The chain employs TRBV19 and TRBJ2-2; D perhaps matches TRBD1 (6 bases). CDR3 length: 13 amino acids. Germline assignment: CDR1 LNHDA and CDR2 SQIVND (reference sequence). V lost 4 bases and J 8 bases, leaving 11 bases between the germline ends. CDR3 bases: TGTGCCAGTAGTAAGAAGGGGGTTGGGGAGCTGTTTTTT. It translates to CASSKKGVGELFF.